This T cell receptor (beta chain) is from a study of T cells in Graves' hyperthyroidism and ophthalmopathy. The TCR beta CDR3 regions underwent amplification using RNA transcripts as the source. In the first-round RT-PCR of the TCR CDR3, the HTBI primer set was used. TCRdb ran MiXCR on the multiplex PCR reads and lists one entry per CDR3 protein. Among some 800,000 distinct CDR3 sequences, 38% were seen once, and the ten largest hold 7.5% to 9.5%. Trimming removed 4 bases at V and 3 bases at J, with 18 bases between. Looked up from germline, CDR1 is SGHVS and CDR2 is FQNEAQ. This CDR3 is 16 amino acids long.

This receptor was identified in a man aged 18 to 30 with Graves' hyperthyroidism. Input material: blood. The gene calls are TRBV7-8 and TRBJ1-1; no clear D gene. CDR3 protein: CASSSDLPGLDTEAFF. The CDR3 DNA is TGTGCCAGCAGCTCAGACCTGCCAGGTTTAGACACTGAAGCTTTCTTT.